This T cell receptor (beta chain) came from a study of blood T cell repertoires in COVID-19. Overall study context: Donors in the United States, Italy and Spain gave samples during acute or convalescent COVID-19.

Germline CDR1 is SGDLS and CDR2 is YYNGEE. With V trimmed by 0 bases and J by 9 bases, 3 bases remained unmatched. The length of the CDR3 is 13 residues. Authors' data handling: How many nucleated cells were present was estimated from reference gene primer amplification. Assay: immunoSEQ multiplex PCR; the TCRdb copy retains only in-frame clones and omits some. The V and J calls and clone size were taken over from that table, and D and trimming were inferred from the DNA. The sample has about 530,000 clones, roughly nine tenths seen once. Enrolment of Seattle patients took place during active infection, and they were followed longitudinally.

The sequencing sample was made of peripheral blood. The chain uses TRBV9 and TRBJ2-1, with 7 bases aligning to TRBD2. The sequence was collected from a woman in her fifties or sixties with COVID-19, enrolled during active disease. The CDR3 loop is CASSVGDYGEQFF. In DNA form, the CDR3 reads TGTGCCAGCAGCGTAGGGGACTATGGTGAGCAGTTCTTC.